The 5 T cell receptor beta chains given below trace back to one sample, sequenced in a study of cytomegalovirus exposure and HLA in healthy donors. Assay used: immunoSEQ multiplex PCR; TCRdb lists only in-frame clones, some missing. The profile covers under 75,000 clones, with nearly 95% appearing a single time and about 5.2% taken by the ten largest. Material: PBMCs. The receptors here all came from a man aged 18 to 30 in good health and CMV-seropositive.

The gene calls are TRBV11-2 and TRBJ2-2, with a weak D call TRBD2 (5 bases). V was shortened by 2 bases and J by 3 bases, with 7 bases between the two germline ends. The CDR3 extends over 14 amino acids. CDR1 and CDR2 from the germline V gene are SGHAT and FQNNGV. CDR3 protein: CASSLMGDTGELFF. CDR3 DNA sequence: TGTGCCAGCAGCTTAATGGGAGACACCGGGGAGCTGTTTTTT.

V gene TRBV5-6 combines with J gene TRBJ1-5, with D possibly being TRBD1 (6 bases). V was clipped by 4 bases and J by 1 base, with 15 bases between them. Looked up from germline, CDR1 is SGHDT and CDR2 is YYEEEE. The length of the CDR3 is 16 residues. The CDR3 nucleotides are TGTGCCAGCAGCCTGAGGGGGGGCGTAAGCAATCAGCCCCAGCATTTT. Its translation is CASSLRGGVSNQPQHF.

The genes are TRBV29-1 and TRBJ2-5; the D is unclear. V was trimmed by 5 bases and J by 1 base, leaving 8 bases between them. CDR1 is SQVTM and CDR2 is ANQGSEA in the germline V gene. This CDR3 contains 12 residues. CDR3 protein: CSVSFPQETQYF. The CDR3 coding sequence is TGCAGCGTTTCTTTTCCCCAAGAGACCCAGTACTTC.

The rearrangement uses TRBV13 and TRBJ2-7; D not resolved. This CDR3 contains 13 residues. Trimming removed 0 bases from V and 3 bases from J, with 6 bases in between. Germline V gives CDR1 PRHDT, CDR2 FYEKMQ (reference sequence). The CDR3 here is CASSLGPVYEQYF. As DNA, the CDR3 is TGTGCCAGCAGCTTAGGCCCCGTCTACGAGCAGTACTTC.

This clone was counted only a few times. This chain links TRBV5-1 with TRBJ2-7; 12 bases are shared with TRBD2. Germline CDR1 is SGHRS and CDR2 is YFSETQ. V shed 5 bases and J 5 bases; nucleotides not matched to a gene: 8. The CDR3 contains 15 residues. CDR3 sequence (DNA): TGCGCCAGCAGGGAAACTAGCGGGAGGCGCCACGAGCAGTACTTC. Translation gives CASRETSGRRHEQYF. Variable domain in full (rest from reference TRBV5-1 and TRBJ2-7): KAGVTQTPRYLIKTRGQQVTLSCSPISGHRSVSWYQQTPGQGLQFLFEYFSETQRNKGNFPGRFSGRQFSNSRSEMNVSTLELGDSALYLCASRETSGRRHEQYFGPGTRLTVT.